Shown below are 9 T cell receptor beta chains from a single sample sequenced in a study of blood T cell repertoires in COVID-19. This table comes from immunoSEQ multiplex PCR, and its TCRdb copy is limited to in-frame clones, with some not included. Found here are about 280,000 clones, about 83% of them singletons; the top ten hold 6% to 7%. Sequenced input: PBMCs or T cells enriched from blood (not recorded which). All receptors derive from a woman aged 40-49 years who had recovered from COVID-19.

This clone turned up a few times. This rearrangement joins TRBV7-9 to TRBJ2-7; D ambiguous. The CDR3 is 13 residues long. The germline CDR1 and CDR2 sequences are SEHNR and FQNEAQ (reference sequence). Trimming took off 0 bases at V and 3 bases at J, with 6 bases between the two ends. As DNA, the CDR3 is TGTGCCAGCAGCTTAGCACGCAGCTACGAGCAGTACTTC. It yields the protein CASSLARSYEQYF.

The V and J genes are TRBV10-3 and TRBJ2-5; D unresolved. The length of the CDR3 is 13 residues. V lost 6 bases and J lost 5, with 13 bases in between. Germline V lookup: CDR1 ENHRY, CDR2 SYGVKD. The CDR3, as DNA: TGTGCCATCAGCCGCCCTTCCGGGGAGACCCAGTACTTC. Translated: CAISRPSGETQYF.

This chain links TRBV18 with TRBJ2-5, with 9 nucleotides matching TRBD1. Losses at the gene ends were 0 bases for V and 7 bases for J; bases not matched to a gene: 6. Germline V gene sequence: CDR1 KGHSH, CDR2 LQKENI. This CDR3 region has 15 residues. The CDR3 loop is CASSPPGTGYGTQYF. The CDR3 coding sequence is TGTGCCAGCTCACCACCCGGGACAGGGTATGGGACCCAGTACTTC.

The V gene is TRBV7-8, the J gene TRBJ2-4, with 9 bases fitting TRBD1. From germline, CDR1 is SGHVS and CDR2 FQNEAQ. CDR3 length: 14 residues. The junction had 7 bases not matched to a gene; V was cut back by 5 bases and J by 8 bases. CDR3 DNA sequence: TGTGCCAGCAGCCAAGGGACAGGGACCGACATTCAGTACTTC. Its protein is CASSQGTGTDIQYF.

This clone appeared once. The J gene is TRBJ1-4, the V gene TRBV6-2 or TRBV6-3; 7 nucleotides agree with TRBD1. The germline gives CDR1 MNHEY, CDR2 SVGEGT. The CDR3 contains 17 residues. J was trimmed by 1 base and V by 2 bases; bases with no gene match: 7. CDR3 protein: CASSYEGAVGTNEKLFF. CDR3 nucleotide sequence: TGTGCCAGCAGTTACGAGGGGGCTGTCGGAACTAATGAAAAACTGTTTTTT.

The rearrangement joins TRBV24-1 to TRBJ2-1; D call uncertain. The CDR3 spans 18 residues. From germline, CDR1 is KGHDR and CDR2 SFDVKD. The germline V and J ends were trimmed by 2 bases and 5 bases, with 21 bases remaining between them. The CDR3 DNA reads TGTGCCACCAGTGATTCCCGACTCATCAGAGCTTCTGACAATGAGCAGTTCTTC. Its translation: CATSDSRLIRASDNEQFF.

CDR3 amino acids: CASSQDPGMFAEQFF. CDR3 DNA sequence: TGCGCCAGCAGCCAAGACCCAGGGATGTTCGCTGAGCAGTTCTTC. V usage is TRBV4-3 and J usage is TRBJ2-1, with D perhaps matching TRBD1 (5 bases). Trimming took off 0 bases at V and 9 bases at J, with 15 bases between the two ends. Germline CDR1 is LGHNA and CDR2 is YSLEER. The CDR3 extends over 15 amino acids.

This clone was detected only a few times. CDR3 DNA: TGTGCCAGCAGTGGAGGCCGGACAGTAGGTGGAAACACCATATATTTT. As protein: CASSGGRTVGGNTIYF. The V and J genes are TRBV2 and TRBJ1-3; maybe TRBD1 (6 bases). Looked up from germline, CDR1 is SNHLY and CDR2 is FYNNEI. Trimming took 4 bases from V and 3 from J, leaving 16 bases between them. CDR3 length equals 16 residues.

The chain joins TRBV2 to TRBJ2-3; 9 positions agree with TRBD2. This CDR3 contains 15 residues. Germline V gene lookup returns CDR1 SNHLY and CDR2 FYNNEI. V lost 10 bases to trimming and J lost 2 bases; unmatched junction nucleotides: 10. The CDR3 DNA sequence: TGTGCCACCGGACTAGCGCGGGCCTTCACAGATACGCAGTATTTT. As protein: CATGLARAFTDTQYF.